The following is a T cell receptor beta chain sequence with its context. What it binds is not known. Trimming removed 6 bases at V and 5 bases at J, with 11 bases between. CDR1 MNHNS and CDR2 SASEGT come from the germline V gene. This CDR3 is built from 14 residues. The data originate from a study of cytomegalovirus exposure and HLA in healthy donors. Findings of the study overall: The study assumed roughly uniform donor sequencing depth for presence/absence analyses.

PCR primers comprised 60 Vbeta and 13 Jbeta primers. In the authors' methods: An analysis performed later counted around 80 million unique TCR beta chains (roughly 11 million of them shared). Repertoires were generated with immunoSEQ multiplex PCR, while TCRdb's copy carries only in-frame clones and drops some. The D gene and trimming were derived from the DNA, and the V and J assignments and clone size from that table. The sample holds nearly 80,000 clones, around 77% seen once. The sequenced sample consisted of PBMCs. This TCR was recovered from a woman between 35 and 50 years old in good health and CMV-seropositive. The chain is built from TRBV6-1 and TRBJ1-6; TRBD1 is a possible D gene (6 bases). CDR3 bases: TGTGCCAGCAGAGGGACACCGAATAATTCACCCCTCCACTTT. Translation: CASRGTPNNSPLHF.